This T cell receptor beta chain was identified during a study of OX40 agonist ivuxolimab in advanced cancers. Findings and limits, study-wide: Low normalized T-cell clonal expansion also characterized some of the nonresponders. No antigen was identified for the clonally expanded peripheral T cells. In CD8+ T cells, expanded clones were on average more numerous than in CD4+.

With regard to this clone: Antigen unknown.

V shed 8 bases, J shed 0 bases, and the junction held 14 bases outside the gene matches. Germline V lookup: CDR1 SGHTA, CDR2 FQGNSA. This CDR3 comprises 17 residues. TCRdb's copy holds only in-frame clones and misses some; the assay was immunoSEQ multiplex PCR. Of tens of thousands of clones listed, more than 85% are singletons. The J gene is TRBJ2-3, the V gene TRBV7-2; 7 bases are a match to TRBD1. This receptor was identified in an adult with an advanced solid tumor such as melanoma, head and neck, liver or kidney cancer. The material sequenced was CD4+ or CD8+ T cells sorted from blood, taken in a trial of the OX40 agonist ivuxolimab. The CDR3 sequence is CASGPAMTGLSTDTQYF. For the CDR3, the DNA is TGTGCCAGCGGACCCGCCATGACAGGGTTGAGCACAGATACGCAGTATTTT.